The 30 T cell receptor beta chains presented below share a single source sample, sequenced in a study of OX40 agonist ivuxolimab in advanced cancers. Some clones are missing from TCRdb's copy, which holds only in-frame ones; the method was immunoSEQ multiplex PCR. The data contain about 72,000 clones, around 83% of them singletons. This sample comprised CD4+ or CD8+ T cells sorted from blood, obtained in a trial of the OX40 agonist ivuxolimab. These receptors originate from an adult with an advanced solid tumor such as melanoma, head and neck, liver or kidney cancer.

This chain joins TRBV11-3 and TRBJ2-2; D call uncertain. The V end lost 0 bases, the J end lost 6 bases, and 8 bases lay between the germline ends. There are 14 residues in the CDR3. Looked up from germline, CDR1 is SGHNT and CDR2 is YENEEA. The CDR3 DNA reads as TGTGCCAGCAGCTTAGATGTCCCGGCCGGGGAGCTGTTTTTT. It translates to CASSLDVPAGELFF.

The CDR3 DNA sequence: TGTGCCAGCAGCTTAGGGAGGGGCGATAGCTATGGCTACACCTTC. As protein: CASSLGRGDSYGYTF. This chain links TRBV11-2 with TRBJ1-2, with TRBD1 as a possible D gene (5 bases). V was shortened by 1 base and J by 4 bases, with 13 bases between the two germline ends. CDR3 length equals 15 residues. CDR1 and CDR2 from the germline V gene are SGHAT and FQNNGV. The entire variable domain, with the rest obtained from reference TRBV11-2 and TRBJ1-2, is as follows: EAGVAQSPRYKIIEKRQSVAFWCNPISGHATLYWYQQILGQGPKLLIQFQNNGVVDDSQLPKDRFSAERLKGVDSTLKIQPAKLEDSAVYLCASSLGRGDSYGYTFGSGTRLTVV.

The V gene is TRBV11-2, the J gene TRBJ2-1; maybe TRBD2 (6 bases). Per germline, CDR1 SGHAT and CDR2 FQNNGV. CDR3 length: 17 amino acids. V was pared by 5 bases and J by 12 bases, with 29 bases between. The CDR3 loop reads CASSARGSGQPPWGQFF. In DNA, the CDR3 is TGTGCCAGCAGCGCTCGAGGTAGCGGCCAGCCCCCTTGGGGGCAGTTCTTC. Variable domain in full (rest from reference TRBV11-2 and TRBJ2-1): EAGVAQSPRYKIIEKRQSVAFWCNPISGHATLYWYQQILGQGPKLLIQFQNNGVVDDSQLPKDRFSAERLKGVDSTLKIQPAKLEDSAVYLCASSARGSGQPPWGQFFGPGTRLTVL.

The chain carries TRBV6-1 and TRBJ1-5, with 9 bases identical to TRBD1. Germline V gene sequence: CDR1 MNHNS, CDR2 SASEGT. This CDR3 is built from 15 residues. The V segment lost 2 bases and the J segment 5 bases; nucleotides outside the gene matches: 4. In DNA form, the CDR3 reads TGTGCCAGCAGTGAAAGGGGACAGGGATATCAGCCCCAGCATTTT. Translation gives CASSERGQGYQPQHF.

The chain couples TRBV5-1 to TRBJ1-3, with a tentative D call TRBD1 (5 bases). Germline loops: CDR1 SGHRS, CDR2 YFSETQ. This CDR3 comprises 15 residues. Trimming cost V 0 bases and J 3 bases, with 10 bases left between them. The CDR3 DNA follows: TGCGCCAGCAGCTTGGTCCAGGGCCGTGGAAACACCATATATTTT. Translating it yields CASSLVQGRGNTIYF.

The chain employs TRBV19 and TRBJ1-5, with no clear D. V gave up 4 bases and J gave up 5 bases, with 6 bases separating them. The CDR3 is made up of 12 amino acids. CDR1 LNHDA and CDR2 SQIVND come from the germline V gene (reference sequence). CDR3 coding DNA: TGTGCCAGTAGTACAGTCGATCAGCCCCAGCATTTT. Translation gives CASSTVDQPQHF.

As DNA, the CDR3 is TGTGCCAGCAGCGTGGGACTAGCGGTGGTGAATGAGCAGTTCTTC. Its translation is CASSVGLAVVNEQFF. This chain links TRBV9 with TRBJ2-1; TRBD2 agrees at 11 bases. V shed 2 bases and J 7 bases; nucleotides not matched to a gene: 5. Germline V gives CDR1 SGDLS, CDR2 YYNGEE. The CDR3 covers 15 residues.

V usage is TRBV30 and J usage is TRBJ2-5; 9 positions agree with TRBD1. Germline V gene sequence: CDR1 GTSNPN, CDR2 SVGIG (reference sequence). The V and J ends lost 4 bases and 5 bases, in that order; junction bases with no gene match: 14. This CDR3 spans 16 amino acids. CDR3 sequence (DNA): TGTGCCTGGACCTCAACGGACAGGGGATCTCGTGAGACCCAGTACTTC. It yields the protein CAWTSTDRGSRETQYF.

The chain links TRBV5-1 to TRBJ1-1; D is possibly TRBD1 (6 bases). V dropped 0 bases and J dropped 1 base, with 10 bases sitting between them. This CDR3 is built from 15 residues. Germline V gene sequence: CDR1 SGHRS, CDR2 YFSETQ. The CDR3 region is CASSLEDSRNTEAFF. CDR3 nucleotide sequence: TGCGCCAGCAGCTTGGAGGACAGCAGGAACACTGAAGCTTTCTTT.

V is TRBV5-6 and J is TRBJ2-1; possibly TRBD1 or TRBD2 for D (6 bases each). Germline assignment: CDR1 SGHDT and CDR2 YYEEEE. The CDR3 is 14 amino acids. V dropped 4 bases and J dropped 7 bases, with 15 bases sitting between them. CDR3 region: CASSRGGQGNEQFF. The CDR3 region has the DNA TGTGCCAGCAGCCGAGGGGGGCAAGGGAATGAGCAGTTCTTC.

Ten or more counts support this clone. The chain combines TRBV19 with TRBJ2-7, with a tentative D call TRBD1 (6 bases). The germline gives CDR1 LNHDA, CDR2 SQIVND (reference sequence). The V and J ends lost 4 bases and 4 bases respectively, with 17 bases between them. The CDR3 is 15 residues long. The DNA for the CDR3 is TGTGCCAGTAGTACAAGTGAACAGGGATTTTACGAGCAGTACTTC. Its protein is CASSTSEQGFYEQYF.

This clone was seen a handful of times. The gene calls are TRBV21-1 and TRBJ1-1; the D call of TRBD1 is as the table states it, not checked on the DNA. TRBV21-1 is classified as a pseudogene. The CDR3 loop spans 15 amino acids. Here the CDR3 DNA reads TGTGCCAGCAGCAAAGAGAAGAGACAGGGGACTGAAGCTTTCTTT. Translated: CASSKEKRQGTEAFF.

The rearrangement joins TRBV19 to TRBJ1-4; no clear D gene. The V end was cut by 8 bases, the J end by 3 bases, with 7 bases between. Germline V CDR1 and CDR2: LNHDA, SQIVND (reference sequence). The CDR3 sequence is 12 residues long. The CDR3 DNA reads as TGTGCCAGTTCCCAGCCTAATGAAAAACTGTTTTTT. Translating gives CASSQPNEKLFF.

The rearrangement joins TRBV29-1 to TRBJ1-1, with no clear D. V lost 7 bases and J lost 4, with 10 bases in between. This CDR3 is 11 amino acids long. Germline V gives CDR1 SQVTM, CDR2 ANQGSEA. CDR3 coding DNA: TGCAGCGCTGCCGGTACCACTGAAGCTTTCTTT. Translating gives CSAAGTTEAFF. The whole variable domain, remainder taken from reference TRBV29-1 and TRBJ1-1, is SAVISQKPSRDICQRGTSLTIQCQVDSQVTMMFWYRQQPGQSLTLIATANQGSEATYESGFVIDKFPISRPNLTFSTLTVSNMSPEDSSIYLCSAAGTTEAFFGQGTRLTVV.

The V and J genes are TRBV6-5 and TRBJ1-1, with TRBD1 matching over 7 bases. The CDR3 loop spans 15 amino acids. J gave up 5 bases and V 2 bases, and 8 bases lay outside the gene matches. Germline V gene lookup returns CDR1 MNHEY and CDR2 SVGAGI. DNA for the CDR3: TGTGCCAGCAGTTACAGGAGGACAGGTCGAACTGAAGCTTTCTTT. Its translation: CASSYRRTGRTEAFF.

This clone appeared many times. The gene calls are TRBV16 and TRBJ2-1, with TRBD2 matching over 11 bases. Germline V gives CDR1 KGHSY, CDR2 FQNENV. This CDR3 region has 15 residues. V shed 2 bases, J shed 5 bases, and the junction held 2 bases outside the gene matches. In DNA form, the CDR3 reads TGTGCCAGCAGCCAAATGACTAGCGGGGACAATGAGCAGTTCTTC. This gives the protein CASSQMTSGDNEQFF. Full variable domain (remainder filled in from reference TRBV16 and TRBJ2-1): GEEVAQTPKHLVRGEGQKAKLYCAPIKGHSYVFWYQQVLKNEFKFLISFQNENVFDETGMPKERFSAKCLPNSPCSLEIQATKLEDSAVYFCASSQMTSGDNEQFFGPGTRLTVL.

The chain is built from TRBV7-7 and TRBJ1-1; the D gene is possibly TRBD1 (6 bases). From germline, CDR1 is SSHAT and CDR2 FNYEAQ (reference sequence). V was cut by 8 bases and J by 3 bases, with 25 bases left in between. The CDR3 loop spans 17 amino acids. CDR3 amino acids: CASCRTNRVCIHTEAFF. CDR3 nucleotide sequence: TGTGCCAGCTGTAGGACTAACAGGGTATGTATTCACACTGAAGCTTTCTTT.

A single count supports this clone. This sequence joins TRBV7-2 and TRBJ2-2; no clear D gene. The V end lost 3 bases, the J end lost 3 bases, and 8 bases lay between the germline ends. Germline V gene sequence: CDR1 SGHTA, CDR2 FQGNSA. CDR3 size: 14 residues. The CDR3 DNA is TGTGCCAGCAGCTTTAACCCGGACACCGGGGAGCTGTTTTTT. It yields the protein CASSFNPDTGELFF. Full variable domain (outside the CDR3, taken from reference TRBV7-2 and TRBJ2-2): GAGVSQSPSNKVTEKGKDVELRCDPISGHTALYWYRQSLGQGLEFLIYFQGNSAPDKSGLPSDRFSAERTGGSVSTLTIQRTQQEDSAVYLCASSFNPDTGELFFGEGSRLTVL.

The chain recombines TRBV19 with TRBJ2-5; weak D call: TRBD1 (6 bases). The V and J ends lost 10 bases and 5 bases respectively, with 11 bases between them. This CDR3 spans 11 amino acids. Germline CDR1 reads LNHDA; CDR2 reads SQIVND (reference sequence). CDR3 coding DNA: TGTGCCACCTCGCAGGGGGAGACCCAGTACTTC. Amino acids: CATSQGETQYF.

V is TRBV5-4 and J is TRBJ2-1, with D perhaps TRBD1 (5 bases). The CDR3 covers 16 residues. Germline values: CDR1 SGHNT, CDR2 YYREEE (reference sequence). V lost 4 bases and J 0 bases, leaving 14 bases between the germline ends. CDR3 protein: CASSPAGPFSYNEQFF. CDR3 bases: TGTGCCAGCAGCCCCGCAGGGCCCTTCTCCTACAATGAGCAGTTCTTC.

The genes are TRBV7-2 and TRBJ2-7; a possible D gene is TRBD2 (7 bases). This CDR3 comprises 15 residues. Germline CDR1 SGHTA, CDR2 FQGNSA. Trimming stripped 7 bases from V and 0 bases from J, with 16 bases between. CDR3 sequence (DNA): TGTGCCAGCACGAAGGGGGGCGGGAGCTCCTACGAGCAGTACTTC. Its protein is CASTKGGGSSYEQYF.

The chain couples TRBV5-4 to TRBJ1-1; 12 bases agree with TRBD1. Trimming at V came to 4 bases and at J to 3 bases, leaving 1 base not matched to a gene. The CDR3 has 14 amino acids. Germline-derived CDR1 and CDR2 are SGHNT and YYREEE (reference sequence). The DNA for the CDR3 is TGTGCCAGCAGCGGGACAGGGGGCTACACTGAAGCTTTCTTT. It translates to CASSGTGGYTEAFF.

The V call is TRBV5-4, the J call TRBJ2-1; D is possibly TRBD2 (5 bases). Germline V gives CDR1 SGHNT, CDR2 YYREEE (reference sequence). V lost 9 bases to trimming and J lost 6 bases, with 19 bases between them. CDR3 length: 14 amino acids. In DNA, the CDR3 is TGTGCCACTAGGACGGAGGCAAGTACCAATGAGCAGTTCTTC. Translated, it gives CATRTEASTNEQFF.

The chain uses TRBV11-2 and TRBJ2-1, with a weak D call TRBD2 (6 bases). The V end was cut by 0 bases, the J end by 9 bases, with 9 bases between. Germline CDR1 SGHAT, CDR2 FQNNGV. The CDR3 has 13 residues. The CDR3 sequence: CASSLDSGVEQFF. The CDR3 nucleotides are TGTGCCAGCAGCTTAGATTCGGGAGTTGAGCAGTTCTTC.

The chain has TRBV28 and TRBJ1-1, with D tentatively TRBD1 (5 bases). The germline V gene encodes CDR1 MDHEN and CDR2 SYDVKM. CDR3 length: 13 amino acids. The V and J ends lost 5 bases and 3 bases respectively, with 10 bases between them. The CDR3 protein is CASSPDRDTEAFF. DNA for the CDR3: TGTGCCAGCAGTCCAGACAGAGACACTGAAGCTTTCTTT. Using reference TRBV28 and TRBJ1-1 for the parts outside the CDR3, the full variable domain is DVKVTQSSRYLVKRTGEKVFLECVQDMDHENMFWYRQDPGLGLRLIYFSYDVKMKEKGDIPEGYSVSREKKERFSLILESASTNQTSMYLCASSPDRDTEAFFGQGTRLTVV.

V gene TRBV7-2 combines with J gene TRBJ1-2, with TRBD1 as a possible D gene (6 bases). CDR1 is SGHTA and CDR2 is FQGNSA in the germline V gene. Trimming left V 1 base short and J 1 base short, with 10 bases between. The CDR3 is 15 residues long. This CDR3 is CASSLVGRGNYGYTF. CDR3 nucleotide sequence: TGTGCCAGCAGCTTAGTCGGCAGGGGTAACTATGGCTACACCTTC.

The rearrangement joins TRBV6-5 to TRBJ1-2; the D gene is possibly TRBD1 (5 bases). This CDR3 has 12 residues. The V gene's germline CDR1 is MNHEY and CDR2 SVGAGI. The V gene lost 2 bases and the J gene lost 8 bases, with 9 bases spanning the gap. DNA of the CDR3: TGTGCCAGCAGTTACGGAGGGACCGGCTACACCTTC. This sequence encodes CASSYGGTGYTF.

The chain links TRBV7-9 to TRBJ2-6, with D possibly matching TRBD2 (7 bases). The CDR3 covers 17 residues. Germline V gene sequence: CDR1 SEHNR, CDR2 FQNEAQ (reference sequence). Trimming took off 0 bases at V and 2 bases at J, with 11 bases between the two ends. CDR3 sequence: CASSLAGGAAGANVLTF. The CDR3 coding sequence is TGTGCCAGCAGCTTAGCGGGGGGGGCTGCTGGGGCCAACGTCCTGACTTTC.

The chain carries TRBV19 and TRBJ1-1; weak D call: TRBD1 (5 bases). V was pared by 1 base and J by 3 bases, with 9 bases between. The CDR3 is 14 residues long. The germline V gene encodes CDR1 LNHDA and CDR2 SQIVND (reference sequence). The CDR3 sequence: CASSIGRVDTEAFF. The CDR3 DNA reads as TGTGCCAGTAGTATAGGCAGGGTTGACACTGAAGCTTTCTTT. Based on the CDR3 plus reference TRBV19 and TRBJ1-1, the full variable domain is DGGITQSPKYLFRKEGQNVTLSCEQNLNHDAMYWYRQDPGQGLRLIYYSQIVNDFQKGDIAEGYSVSREKKESFPLTVTSAQKNPTAFYLCASSIGRVDTEAFFGQGTRLTVV.

This rearrangement joins TRBV27 to TRBJ2-7; D unresolved. Germline V gene lookup returns CDR1 MNHEY and CDR2 SMNVEV (reference sequence). V dropped 0 bases and J dropped 3 bases, with 12 bases sitting between them. This CDR3 is built from 15 residues. CDR3 in amino acids: CASSLSARLVYEQYF. The CDR3 DNA follows: TGTGCCAGCAGTTTATCTGCTAGGCTCGTCTACGAGCAGTACTTC.